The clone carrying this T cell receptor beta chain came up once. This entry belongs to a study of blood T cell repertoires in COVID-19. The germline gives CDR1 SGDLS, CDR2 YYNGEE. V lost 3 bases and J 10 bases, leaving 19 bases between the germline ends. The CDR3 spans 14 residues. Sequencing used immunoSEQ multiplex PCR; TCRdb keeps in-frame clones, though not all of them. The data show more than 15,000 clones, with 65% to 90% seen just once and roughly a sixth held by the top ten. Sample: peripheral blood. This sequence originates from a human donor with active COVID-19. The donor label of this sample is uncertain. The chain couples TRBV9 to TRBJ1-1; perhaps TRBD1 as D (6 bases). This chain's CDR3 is CASSATTGFLGAFF. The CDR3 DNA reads TGTGCCAGCAGCGCTACCACAGGGTTTTTGGGAGCTTTCTTT. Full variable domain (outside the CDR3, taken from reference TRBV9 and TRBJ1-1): DSGVTQTPKHLITATGQRVTLRCSPRSGDLSVYWYQQSLDQGLQFLIQYYNGEERAKGNILERFSAQQFPDLHSELNLSSLELGDSALYFCASSATTGFLGAFFGQGTRLTVV.